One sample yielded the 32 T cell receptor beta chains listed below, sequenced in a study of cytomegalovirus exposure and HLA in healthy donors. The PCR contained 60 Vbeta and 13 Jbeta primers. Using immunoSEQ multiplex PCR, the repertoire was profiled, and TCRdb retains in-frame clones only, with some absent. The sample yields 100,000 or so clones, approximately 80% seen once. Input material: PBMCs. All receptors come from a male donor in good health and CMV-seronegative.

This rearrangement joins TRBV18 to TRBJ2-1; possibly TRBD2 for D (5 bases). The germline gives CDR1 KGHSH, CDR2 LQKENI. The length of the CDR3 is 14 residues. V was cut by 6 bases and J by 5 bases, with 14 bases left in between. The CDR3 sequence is CASSREDRNNEQFF. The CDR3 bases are TGTGCCAGCTCGAGGGAAGATAGAAACAATGAGCAGTTCTTC.

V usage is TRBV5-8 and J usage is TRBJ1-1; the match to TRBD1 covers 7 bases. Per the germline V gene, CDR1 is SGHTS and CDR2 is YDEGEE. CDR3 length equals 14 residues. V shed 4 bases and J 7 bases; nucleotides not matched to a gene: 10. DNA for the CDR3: TGTGCCAGCAGCATGGGACAGCGGGGCTTTGAAGCTTTCTTT. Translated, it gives CASSMGQRGFEAFF.

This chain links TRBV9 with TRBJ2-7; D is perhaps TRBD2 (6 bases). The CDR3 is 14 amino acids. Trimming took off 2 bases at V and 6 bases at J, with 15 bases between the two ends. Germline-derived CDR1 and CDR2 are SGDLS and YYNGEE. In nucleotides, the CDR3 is TGTGCCAGCAGCGTCGGACCCGTGGGGGGCGAGCAGTACTTC. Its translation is CASSVGPVGGEQYF.

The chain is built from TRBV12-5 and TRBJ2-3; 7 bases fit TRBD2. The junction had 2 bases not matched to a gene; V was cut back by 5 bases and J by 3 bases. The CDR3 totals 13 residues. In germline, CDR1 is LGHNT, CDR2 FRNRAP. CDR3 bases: TGTGCTAGTGGTCCTAGCGGAACAGATACGCAGTATTTT. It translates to CASGPSGTDTQYF.

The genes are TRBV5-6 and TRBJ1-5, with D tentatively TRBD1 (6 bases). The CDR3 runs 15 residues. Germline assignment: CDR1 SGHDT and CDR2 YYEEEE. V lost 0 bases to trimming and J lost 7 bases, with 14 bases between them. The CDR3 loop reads CASSLGQAVGQPQHF. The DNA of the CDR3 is TGTGCCAGCAGCTTGGGACAGGCGGTCGGACAGCCCCAGCATTTT.

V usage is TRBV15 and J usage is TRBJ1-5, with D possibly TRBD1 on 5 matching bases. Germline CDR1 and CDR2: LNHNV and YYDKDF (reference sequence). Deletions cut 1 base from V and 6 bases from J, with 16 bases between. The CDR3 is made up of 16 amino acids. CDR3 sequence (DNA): TGTGCCACCAGCAGAGGGGACTCCGGGAGGGCTCAGCCCCAGCATTTT. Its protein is CATSRGDSGRAQPQHF.

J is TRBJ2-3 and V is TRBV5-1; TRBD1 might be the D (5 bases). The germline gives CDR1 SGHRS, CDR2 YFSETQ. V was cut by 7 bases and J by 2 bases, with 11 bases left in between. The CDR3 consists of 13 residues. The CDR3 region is CASARQNTDTQYF. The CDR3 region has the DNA TGCGCCAGCGCGAGACAGAACACAGATACGCAGTATTTT. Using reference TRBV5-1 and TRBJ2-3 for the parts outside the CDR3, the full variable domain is KAGVTQTPRYLIKTRGQQVTLSCSPISGHRSVSWYQQTPGQGLQFLFEYFSETQRNKGNFPGRFSGRQFSNSRSEMNVSTLELGDSALYLCASARQNTDTQYFGPGTRLTVL.

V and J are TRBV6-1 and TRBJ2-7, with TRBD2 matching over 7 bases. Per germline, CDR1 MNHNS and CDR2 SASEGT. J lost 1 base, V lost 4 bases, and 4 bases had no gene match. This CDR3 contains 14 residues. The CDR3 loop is CASSAPGLSYEQYF. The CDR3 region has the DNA TGTGCCAGCAGTGCCCCGGGACTATCCTACGAGCAGTACTTC.

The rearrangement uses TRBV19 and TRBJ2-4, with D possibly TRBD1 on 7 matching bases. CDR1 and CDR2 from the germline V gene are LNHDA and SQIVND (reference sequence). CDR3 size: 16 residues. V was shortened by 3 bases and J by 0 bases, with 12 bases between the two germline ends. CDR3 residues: CASSMGGQLAKNIQYF. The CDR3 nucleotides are TGTGCCAGTAGTATGGGGGGACAGCTAGCCAAAAACATTCAGTACTTC.

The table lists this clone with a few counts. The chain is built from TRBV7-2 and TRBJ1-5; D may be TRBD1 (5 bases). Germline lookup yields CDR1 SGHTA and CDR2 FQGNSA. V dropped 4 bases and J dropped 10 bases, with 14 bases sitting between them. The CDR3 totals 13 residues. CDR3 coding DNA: TGTGCCAGCAGCTCCCGGGTGGGGCAACCCCAGCATTTT. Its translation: CASSSRVGQPQHF.

The CDR3 region is CASSQEGVGTQLPETQYF. The CDR3 nucleotides read TGTGCCAGCAGCCAAGAGGGGGTGGGGACACAGCTCCCAGAGACCCAGTACTTC. V gene TRBV14 combines with J gene TRBJ2-5; possibly TRBD1 for D (6 bases). V lost 0 bases and J 4 bases, leaving 21 bases between the germline ends. There are 18 residues in the CDR3. Germline CDR1 is SGHDN and CDR2 is FVKESK.

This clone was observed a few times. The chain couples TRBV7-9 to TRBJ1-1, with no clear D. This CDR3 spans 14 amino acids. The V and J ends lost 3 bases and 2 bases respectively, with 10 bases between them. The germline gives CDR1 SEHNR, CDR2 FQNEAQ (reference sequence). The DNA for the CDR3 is TGTGCCAGCAGCTTGGTAGCGAGAAACACTGAAGCTTTCTTT. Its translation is CASSLVARNTEAFF.

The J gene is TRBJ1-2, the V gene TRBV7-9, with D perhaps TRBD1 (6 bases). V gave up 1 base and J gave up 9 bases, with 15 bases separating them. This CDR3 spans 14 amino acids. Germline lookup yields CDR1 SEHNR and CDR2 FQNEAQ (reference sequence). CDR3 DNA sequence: TGTGCCAGCAGCTTAGAGGGGGACCTCTCAAGCTACACCTTC. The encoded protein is CASSLEGDLSSYTF.

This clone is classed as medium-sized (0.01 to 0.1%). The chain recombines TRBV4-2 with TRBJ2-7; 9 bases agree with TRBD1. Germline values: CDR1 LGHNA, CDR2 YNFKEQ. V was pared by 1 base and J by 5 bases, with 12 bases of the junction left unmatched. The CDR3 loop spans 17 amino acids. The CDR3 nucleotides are TGTGCCAGCAGCCAAGGGGGGAGTAGGGACAGGGACAACGAGCAGTACTTC. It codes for CASSQGGSRDRDNEQYF.

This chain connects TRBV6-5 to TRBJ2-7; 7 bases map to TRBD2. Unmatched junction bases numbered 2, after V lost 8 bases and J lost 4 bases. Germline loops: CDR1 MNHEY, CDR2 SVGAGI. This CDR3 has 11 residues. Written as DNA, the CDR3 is TGTGCCAGCGGGAGGGGTTACGAGCAGTACTTC. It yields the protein CASGRGYEQYF.

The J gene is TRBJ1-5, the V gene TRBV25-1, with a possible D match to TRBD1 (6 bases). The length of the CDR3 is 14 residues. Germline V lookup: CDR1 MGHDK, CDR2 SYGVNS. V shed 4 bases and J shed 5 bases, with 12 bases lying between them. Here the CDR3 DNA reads TGTGCCAGCAGTGCGACAGGATACCATCAGCCCCAGCATTTT. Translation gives CASSATGYHQPQHF.

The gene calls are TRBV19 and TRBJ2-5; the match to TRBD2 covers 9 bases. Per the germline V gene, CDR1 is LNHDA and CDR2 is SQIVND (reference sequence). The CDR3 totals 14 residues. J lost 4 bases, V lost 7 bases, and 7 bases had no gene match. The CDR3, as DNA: TGTGCCAGTACCGGTAGCGGGAGAGTAGAGACCCAGTACTTC. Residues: CASTGSGRVETQYF.

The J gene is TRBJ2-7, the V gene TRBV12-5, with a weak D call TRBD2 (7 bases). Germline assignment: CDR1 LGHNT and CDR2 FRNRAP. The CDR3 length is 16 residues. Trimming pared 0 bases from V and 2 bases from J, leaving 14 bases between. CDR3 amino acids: CASGLVVGGEAYEQYF. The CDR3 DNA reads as TGTGCTAGTGGTTTGGTAGTAGGGGGGGAGGCCTACGAGCAGTACTTC.

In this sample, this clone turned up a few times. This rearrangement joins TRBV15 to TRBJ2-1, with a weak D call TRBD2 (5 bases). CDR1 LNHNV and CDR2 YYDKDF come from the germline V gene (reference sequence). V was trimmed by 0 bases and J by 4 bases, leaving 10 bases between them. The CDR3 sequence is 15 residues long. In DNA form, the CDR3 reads TGTGCCACCAGCAGAGAGGTAGCGACGTACAATGAGCAGTTCTTC. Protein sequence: CATSREVATYNEQFF.

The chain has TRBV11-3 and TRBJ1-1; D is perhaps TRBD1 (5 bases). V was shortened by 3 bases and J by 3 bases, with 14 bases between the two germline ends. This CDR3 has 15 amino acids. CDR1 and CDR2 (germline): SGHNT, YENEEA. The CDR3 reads CASSFFFRVDTEAFF. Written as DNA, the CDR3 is TGTGCCAGCAGCTTTTTCTTCAGGGTCGACACTGAAGCTTTCTTT. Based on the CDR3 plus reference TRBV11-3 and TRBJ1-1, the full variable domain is EAGVVQSPRYKIIEKKQPVAFWCNPISGHNTLYWYLQNLGQGPELLIRYENEEAVDDSQLPKDRFSAERLKGVDSTLKIQPAELGDSAVYLCASSFFFRVDTEAFFGQGTRLTVV.

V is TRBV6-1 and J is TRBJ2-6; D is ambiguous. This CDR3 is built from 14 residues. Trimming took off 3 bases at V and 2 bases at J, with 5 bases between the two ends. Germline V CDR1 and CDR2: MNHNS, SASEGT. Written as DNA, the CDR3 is TGTGCCAGCAGTGATGGAGCTGGGGCCAACGTCCTGACTTTC. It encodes CASSDGAGANVLTF.

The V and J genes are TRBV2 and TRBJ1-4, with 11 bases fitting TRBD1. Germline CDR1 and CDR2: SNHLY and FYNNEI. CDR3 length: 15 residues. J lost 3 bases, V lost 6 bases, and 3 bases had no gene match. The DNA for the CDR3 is TGTGCCAGCAGGGACAGGGGGCCGGCTAATGAAAAACTGTTTTTT. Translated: CASRDRGPANEKLFF.

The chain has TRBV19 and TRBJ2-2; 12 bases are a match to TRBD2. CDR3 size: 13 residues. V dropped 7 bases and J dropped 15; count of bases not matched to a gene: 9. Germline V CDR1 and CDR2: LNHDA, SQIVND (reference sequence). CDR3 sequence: CASIALAGGSVFF. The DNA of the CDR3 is TGTGCCAGTATTGCCCTAGCGGGAGGGTCGGTGTTTTTT.

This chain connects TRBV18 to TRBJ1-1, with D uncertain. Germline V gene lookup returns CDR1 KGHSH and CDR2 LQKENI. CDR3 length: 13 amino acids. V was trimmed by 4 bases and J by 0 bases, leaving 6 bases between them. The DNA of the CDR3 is TGTGCCAGCTCACACGAGATGAACACTGAAGCTTTCTTT. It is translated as CASSHEMNTEAFF.

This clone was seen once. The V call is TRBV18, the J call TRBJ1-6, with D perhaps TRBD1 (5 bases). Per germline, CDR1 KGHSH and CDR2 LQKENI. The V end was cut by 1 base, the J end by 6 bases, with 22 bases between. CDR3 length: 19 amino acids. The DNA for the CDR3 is TGTGCCAGCTCACCACTCCCTATTGGGGAGGACACGGGTAATTCACCCCTCCACTTT. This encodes CASSPLPIGEDTGNSPLHF.

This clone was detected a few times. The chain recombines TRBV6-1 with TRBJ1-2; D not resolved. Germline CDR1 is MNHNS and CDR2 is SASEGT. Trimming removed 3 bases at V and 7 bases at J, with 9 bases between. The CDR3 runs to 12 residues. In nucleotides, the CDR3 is TGTGCCAGCAGTGACAGGTTGGGTGGCTACACCTTC. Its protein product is CASSDRLGGYTF.

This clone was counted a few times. CDR3 sequence: CASRIRGAGGNTGELFF. CDR3 DNA sequence: TGTGCCAGTAGGATTAGGGGGGCGGGAGGGAACACCGGGGAGCTGTTTTTT. The chain combines TRBV19 with TRBJ2-2, with 8 bases fitting TRBD2. Germline CDR1 reads LNHDA; CDR2 reads SQIVND (reference sequence). V dropped 6 bases and J dropped 1; count of bases not matched to a gene: 10. The CDR3 is 17 residues long.

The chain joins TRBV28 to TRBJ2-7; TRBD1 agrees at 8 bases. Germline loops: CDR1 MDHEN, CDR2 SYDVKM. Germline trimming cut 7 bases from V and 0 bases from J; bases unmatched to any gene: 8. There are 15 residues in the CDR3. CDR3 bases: TGTGCCAGCACCGCCCCGGGACAGGCCTCCTACGAGCAGTACTTC. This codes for CASTAPGQASYEQYF.

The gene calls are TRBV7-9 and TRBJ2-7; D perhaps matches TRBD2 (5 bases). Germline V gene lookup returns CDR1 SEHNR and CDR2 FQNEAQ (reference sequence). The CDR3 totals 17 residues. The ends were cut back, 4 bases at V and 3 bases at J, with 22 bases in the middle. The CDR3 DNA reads TGTGCCAGCAGCTCAACATCCTCGGGGTCTTCAGGCTACGAGCAGTACTTC. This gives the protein CASSSTSSGSSGYEQYF. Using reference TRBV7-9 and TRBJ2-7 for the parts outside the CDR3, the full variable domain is DTGVSQNPRHKITKRGQNVTFRCDPISEHNRLYWYRQTLGQGPEFLTYFQNEAQLEKSRLLSDRFSAERPKGSFSTLEIQRTEQGDSAMYLCASSSTSSGSSGYEQYFGPGTRLTVT.

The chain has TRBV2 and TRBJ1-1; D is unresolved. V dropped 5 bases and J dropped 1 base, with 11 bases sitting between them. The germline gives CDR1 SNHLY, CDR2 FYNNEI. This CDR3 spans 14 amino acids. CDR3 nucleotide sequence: TGTGCCAGCAGTAGCCGGGTTGGGAACACTGAAGCTTTCTTT. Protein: CASSSRVGNTEAFF.

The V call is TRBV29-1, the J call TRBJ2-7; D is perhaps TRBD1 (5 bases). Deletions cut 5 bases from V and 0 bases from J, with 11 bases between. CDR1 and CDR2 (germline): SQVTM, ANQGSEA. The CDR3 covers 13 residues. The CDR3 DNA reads TGCAGCGTTCAACAGGACAACTCCTACGAGCAGTACTTC. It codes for CSVQQDNSYEQYF.

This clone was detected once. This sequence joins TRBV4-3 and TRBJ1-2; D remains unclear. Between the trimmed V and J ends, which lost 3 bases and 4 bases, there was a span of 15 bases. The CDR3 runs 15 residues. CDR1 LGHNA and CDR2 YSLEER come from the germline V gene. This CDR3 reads CASSQGSAAPYGYTF. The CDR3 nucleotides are TGCGCCAGCAGCCAGGGGAGTGCAGCTCCCTATGGCTACACCTTC.